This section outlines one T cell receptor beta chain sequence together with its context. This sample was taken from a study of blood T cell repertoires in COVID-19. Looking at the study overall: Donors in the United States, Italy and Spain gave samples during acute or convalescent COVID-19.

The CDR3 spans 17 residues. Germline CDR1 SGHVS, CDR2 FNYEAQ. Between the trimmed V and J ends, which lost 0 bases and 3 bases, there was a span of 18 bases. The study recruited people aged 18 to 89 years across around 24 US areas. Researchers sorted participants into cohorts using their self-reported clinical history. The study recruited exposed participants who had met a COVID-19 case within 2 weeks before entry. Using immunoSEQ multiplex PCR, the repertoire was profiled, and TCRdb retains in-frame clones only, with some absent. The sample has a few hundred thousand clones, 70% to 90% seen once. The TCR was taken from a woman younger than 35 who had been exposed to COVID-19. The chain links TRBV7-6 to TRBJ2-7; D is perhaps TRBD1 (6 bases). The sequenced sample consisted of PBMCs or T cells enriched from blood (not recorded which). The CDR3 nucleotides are TGTGCCAGCAGCTTAGCGCTGGGGACACTGGGTGACTACGAGCAGTACTTC. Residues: CASSLALGTLGDYEQYF. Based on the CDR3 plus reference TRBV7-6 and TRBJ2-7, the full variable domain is GAGVSQSPRYKVTKRGQDVALRCDPISGHVSLYWYRQALGQGPEFLTYFNYEAQQDKSGLPNDRFSAERPEGSISTLTIQRTEQRDSAMYRCASSLALGTLGDYEQYFGPGTRLTVT.